The rows below give T cell receptor beta chains drawn from one sample of a study of PD-L1 blockade in urothelial cancer. Some clones are missing from TCRdb's copy, which holds only in-frame ones; the method was immunoSEQ multiplex PCR. The table records tens of thousands of clones, about 81% of them present only once. The sequenced sample was PBMCs, obtained around atezolizumab (anti-PD-L1) treatment. The receptors derive from a man aged 65 to 85 with urothelial cancer. Each CDR3 is given with its conserved first and last residue. The D gene is left open where the match is weak.

D gene: .; V gene: TRBV4-3; J gene: TRBJ2-1; CDR3 protein: CASSQGGRYEQFF; CDR3 DNA: TGCGCCAGCAGCCAAGGGGGGAGGTATGAGCAGTTCTTC
D gene: TRBD1; V gene: TRBV5-4; J gene: TRBJ2-1; CDR3 protein: CASSFGGQGGNEQFF; CDR3 DNA: TGTGCCAGCAGCTTCGGAGGACAGGGGGGCAATGAGCAGTTCTTC
D gene: TRBD2; V gene: TRBV4-3; J gene: TRBJ2-7; CDR3 protein: CASSEGTSGINEQYF; CDR3 DNA: TGCGCCAGCAGCGAAGGGACTAGCGGGATTAACGAGCAGTACTTC
D gene: .; V gene: TRBV23-1; J gene: TRBJ2-5; CDR3 protein: CASTREERETQYF; CDR3 DNA: TGCGCCAGCACCAGGGAGGAGCGAGAGACCCAGTACTTC
D gene: .; V gene: TRBV18; J gene: TRBJ2-7; CDR3 protein: CASSPKAEGGQYF; CDR3 DNA: TGTGCCAGCTCACCAAAGGCGGAAGGAGGGCAGTACTTC
D gene: .; V gene: TRBV20-1; J gene: TRBJ2-1; CDR3 protein: CSPYLSNEQFF; CDR3 DNA: TGCAGTCCGTACTTGAGCAATGAGCAGTTCTTC
D gene: TRBD1; V gene: TRBV6-5; J gene: TRBJ1-2; CDR3 protein: CASALQGFHGYTF; CDR3 DNA: TGTGCCAGCGCTTTACAGGGGTTCCATGGCTACACCTTC
D gene: .; V gene: TRBV6-1; J gene: TRBJ1-2; CDR3 protein: CASSGIGQNYGYTF; CDR3 DNA: TGTGCCAGCAGTGGGATAGGACAGAACTATGGCTACACCTTC
D gene: .; V gene: TRBV6-1; J gene: TRBJ1-2; CDR3 protein: CASSETEGGYTF; CDR3 DNA: TGTGCCAGCAGTGAGACGGAGGGGGGCTACACCTTC
D gene: TRBD1; V gene: TRBV7-9; J gene: TRBJ2-5; CDR3 protein: CASSLVGTGGTETQYF; CDR3 DNA: TGTGCCAGCAGCTTAGTTGGGACAGGGGGCACAGAGACCCAGTACTTC